This T cell receptor beta chain was recovered during a study of graft-versus-host responses after intestinal transplantation. Looking at the study overall: Each recipient received a multivisceral, liver-intestinal, or isolated intestinal graft. All recipients were given anti-thymocyte globulin induction, and tacrolimus and steroids were then administered for 2 to 3 years. Study observations and caveats: Across patients carrying graft-donor T cell macrochimerism, allografts held high graft-versus-host to host-versus-graft clonal ratios. Some GvH clones appeared in ileal mucosa or blood before recipient bone marrow.

Profiling relied on immunoSEQ multiplex PCR, and the TCRdb table lists in-frame clones only, not all of them. The repertoire holds about 85,000 clones, with roughly 90% as singletons. About this clone: Its cognate antigen is unknown.

The CDR3 runs 14 residues. Germline V lookup: CDR1 SGHDT, CDR2 YYEEEE. With 5 bases removed from V and 0 bases from J, the gap between germline ends came to 9 bases. The starting material was unstimulated CD8+ T cells sorted from spleen or lymph node cells, obtained before transplant. This TCR was recovered from a human donor who was the organ donor for an intestinal transplant. This rearrangement joins TRBV5-6 to TRBJ1-5, with D uncertain. CDR3 sequence (DNA): TGTGCCAGCAGTGTGATGTCTAGCAATCAGCCCCAGCATTTT. It translates to CASSVMSSNQPQHF. Variable domain in full (rest from reference TRBV5-6 and TRBJ1-5): DAGVTQSPTHLIKTRGQQVTLRCSPKSGHDTVSWYQQALGQGPQFIFQYYEEEERQRGNFPDRFSGHQFPNYSSELNVNALLLGDSALYLCASSVMSSNQPQHFGDGTRLSIL.